A single sample is the source of the 31 T cell receptor beta chains below, sequenced in a study of shared clonotypes between healthy human individuals. This table comes from immunoSEQ multiplex PCR, and its TCRdb copy is limited to in-frame clones, with some not included. The table has about 2.4 million clones, 85% to 95% seen once; the top ten hold 0.14%. The material sequenced was naive CD4+ T cells sorted from blood. Subset given: CD45RA+ positively selected. The source is a man between 18 and 35 years old in good health.

The chain links TRBV5-6 to TRBJ2-1; 8 nucleotides match TRBD2. The CDR3 contains 15 residues. CDR1 is SGHDT and CDR2 is YYEEEE in the germline V gene. After removal of 2 bases from V and 6 bases from J, the junction contained 7 bases not matched to a gene. The CDR3 loop is CASSFGVLAGNEQFF. The DNA for the CDR3 is TGTGCCAGCAGCTTTGGAGTCCTAGCGGGCAATGAGCAGTTCTTC.

The count of this clone is one. The chain employs TRBV7-2 and TRBJ2-2, with TRBD2 identical over 10 bases. CDR3 length equals 15 residues. The V gene's germline CDR1 is SGHTA and CDR2 FQGNSA. V shed 3 bases and J 4 bases; nucleotides not matched to a gene: 2. The CDR3 coding sequence is TGTGCCAGCAGCTTCGGACTAGCGGTCACCGGGGAGCTGTTTTTT. Translating it yields CASSFGLAVTGELFF.

This CDR3 is CASSLGTGGSGYTF. The DNA for the CDR3 is TGTGCCAGCAGCCTCGGGACAGGGGGCAGTGGCTACACCTTC. J is TRBJ1-2 and V is TRBV28; 12 bases fit TRBD1. The V gene's germline CDR1 is MDHEN and CDR2 SYDVKM. CDR3 length: 14 residues. With 6 bases clipped from V and 7 bases from J, the junction kept 6 bases outside the gene matches.

The chain has TRBV19 and TRBJ1-6, with D perhaps matching TRBD1 (5 bases). The CDR3 runs to 15 residues. Trimming removed 6 bases from V and 9 bases from J, with 18 bases in between. CDR1 is LNHDA and CDR2 is SQIVND in the germline V gene (reference sequence). The CDR3 is CASSAIEGQGSPLHF. Here the CDR3 DNA reads TGTGCCAGTAGCGCCATAGAGGGGCAGGGTTCACCCCTCCACTTT.

In nucleotides, the CDR3 is TGTGCCAGCAGACCCGGACTCTATAGCAATCAGCCCCAGCATTTT. This sequence encodes CASRPGLYSNQPQHF. The chain joins TRBV28 to TRBJ1-5, with no clear D. The CDR3 has 15 residues. Germline V gene data show CDR1 as MDHEN and CDR2 as SYDVKM. Between the trimmed V and J ends, which lost 6 bases and 0 bases, there was a span of 12 bases. Full variable domain (missing parts from reference TRBV28 and TRBJ1-5): DVKVTQSSRYLVKRTGEKVFLECVQDMDHENMFWYRQDPGLGLRLIYFSYDVKMKEKGDIPEGYSVSREKKERFSLILESASTNQTSMYLCASRPGLYSNQPQHFGDGTRLSIL.

J is TRBJ1-2 and V is TRBV7-9, with D tentatively TRBD1 (6 bases). Germline-derived CDR1 and CDR2 are SEHNR and FQNEAQ (reference sequence). The V end was cut by 2 bases, the J end by 8 bases, with 12 bases between. This CDR3 spans 13 amino acids. CDR3 in DNA: TGTGCCAGCAGCTTACTGGGGGCTGAGGGCTACACCTTC. Amino acids: CASSLLGAEGYTF. The complete variable domain, with remaining parts taken from reference TRBV7-9 and TRBJ1-2, reads DTGVSQNPRHKITKRGQNVTFRCDPISEHNRLYWYRQTLGQGPEFLTYFQNEAQLEKSRLLSDRFSAERPKGSFSTLEIQRTEQGDSAMYLCASSLLGAEGYTFGSGTRLTVV.

The chain combines TRBV27 with TRBJ1-3, with 9 bases matching TRBD1. Germline CDR1 MNHEY, CDR2 SMNVEV (reference sequence). The CDR3 spans 16 residues. The V segment lost 5 bases and the J segment 2 bases; nucleotides outside the gene matches: 7. CDR3 DNA: TGTGCCAGCAGTCCACAGGGGGCTGTGCCTGGAAACACCATATATTTT. Translating it yields CASSPQGAVPGNTIYF.

This clone was counted a single time. The chain couples TRBV9 to TRBJ1-4; D is perhaps TRBD1 (6 bases). V lost 2 bases and J 4 bases, leaving 9 bases between the germline ends. The CDR3 is 14 residues long. The germline gives CDR1 SGDLS, CDR2 YYNGEE. This CDR3 reads CASSVEGGNEKLFF. CDR3 bases: TGTGCCAGCAGCGTGGAGGGGGGTAATGAAAAACTGTTTTTT.

The rearrangement uses TRBV7-9 and TRBJ1-1, with a weak D call TRBD1 (6 bases). Germline lookup yields CDR1 SEHNR and CDR2 FQNEAQ (reference sequence). The CDR3 is made up of 16 amino acids. Deletions cut 1 base from V and 4 bases from J, with 16 bases between. DNA for the CDR3: TGTGCCAGCAGCTTAGGCGGTCAGGGGCTTGGCACTGAAGCTTTCTTT. Protein sequence: CASSLGGQGLGTEAFF.

The rearrangement uses TRBV7-9 and TRBJ1-2, with 10 bases lining up with TRBD1. Germline loops: CDR1 SEHNR, CDR2 FQNEAQ (reference sequence). The length of the CDR3 is 16 residues. V lost 5 bases and J lost 1; bases outside the gene matches: 7. The CDR3 nucleotides are TGTGCCAGCAGCACGACAGGGGGCGTATTTAACTATGGCTACACCTTC. This encodes CASSTTGGVFNYGYTF.

This rearrangement joins TRBV7-2 to TRBJ2-1; possibly TRBD1 or TRBD2 for D (5 bases each). Germline lookup yields CDR1 SGHTA and CDR2 FQGNSA. This CDR3 region has 16 residues. V lost 5 bases to trimming and J lost 0 bases, with 14 bases between them. The CDR3 here is CASSPGRTISYNEQFF. DNA of the CDR3: TGTGCCAGCAGCCCGGGACGCACTATCTCCTACAATGAGCAGTTCTTC.

Concerning this clone itself: Distinct nucleotide sequences in the sample also encode this CDR3. The rearrangement uses TRBV11-2 and TRBJ1-1; perhaps TRBD1 as D (5 bases). The CDR3 has 14 amino acids. Germline lookup yields CDR1 SGHAT and CDR2 FQNNGV. Trimming pared 1 base from V and 1 base from J, leaving 7 bases between. DNA of the CDR3: TGTGCCAGCAGCTTAGCAGGGAAGAACACTGAAGCTTTCTTT. This gives the protein CASSLAGKNTEAFF.

As regards this clone: Distinct nucleotide sequences in the sample also encode this CDR3. CDR3 sequence: CASSLGQGGSPLHF. CDR3 DNA sequence: TGTGCCAGCAGTTTAGGACAGGGCGGTTCACCCCTCCACTTT. V is TRBV27 and J is TRBJ1-6, with 8 nucleotides matching TRBD1. Germline V gives CDR1 MNHEY, CDR2 SMNVEV (reference sequence). The CDR3 consists of 14 residues. J was trimmed by 9 bases and V by 2 bases; bases with no gene match: 3.

This clone was detected a few times. The chain couples TRBV19 to TRBJ2-2; D might be TRBD2 (6 bases). CDR1 and CDR2 (germline): LNHDA, SQIVND (reference sequence). The CDR3 contains 17 residues. V lost 0 bases and J lost 4, with 15 bases in between. In DNA form, the CDR3 reads TGTGCCAGTAGTATAGATCCGGGTAGCGGTCTCACCGGGGAGCTGTTTTTT. Its protein is CASSIDPGSGLTGELFF. Filled out from reference TRBV19 and TRBJ2-2, the complete variable domain reads DGGITQSPKYLFRKEGQNVTLSCEQNLNHDAMYWYRQDPGQGLRLIYYSQIVNDFQKGDIAEGYSVSREKKESFPLTVTSAQKNPTAFYLCASSIDPGSGLTGELFFGEGSRLTVL.

With regard to this clone: The identical CDR3 is also encoded by other nucleotide sequences in the sample. This chain links TRBV5-1 with TRBJ2-7, with D tentatively TRBD2 (6 bases). Germline values: CDR1 SGHRS, CDR2 YFSETQ. The germline V and J ends were trimmed by 0 bases and 3 bases, with 10 bases remaining between them. CDR3 length: 14 amino acids. As DNA, the CDR3 is TGCGCCAGCAGCTTGGGTCTGGGGGGCTACGAGCAGTACTTC. As protein: CASSLGLGGYEQYF.

In DNA, the CDR3 is TGTGCCAGCAGTCCCCCCCGGACGGCGCACACCGGGGAGCTGTTTTTT. This codes for CASSPPRTAHTGELFF. The chain uses TRBV28 and TRBJ2-2; D is unresolved. The CDR3 contains 16 residues. Germline CDR1 and CDR2: MDHEN and SYDVKM. The V gene lost 5 bases and the J gene lost 3 bases, with 16 bases spanning the gap.

The CDR3 DNA sequence: TGTGCCAGCAGCTTAGCCCCGGGTGGAAACACCATATATTTT. This gives the protein CASSLAPGGNTIYF. This chain joins TRBV7-6 and TRBJ1-3; no definite D call. Looked up from germline, CDR1 is SGHVS and CDR2 is FNYEAQ. V gave up 0 bases and J gave up 3 bases, with 6 bases separating them. There are 14 residues in the CDR3.

The chain is built from TRBV29-1 and TRBJ2-3; 14 nucleotides match TRBD2. The V gene's germline CDR1 is SQVTM and CDR2 ANQGSEA. The V segment lost 6 bases and the J segment 3 bases; nucleotides outside the gene matches: 5. The CDR3 has 15 residues. The CDR3 protein is CSVATSGGATDTQYF. CDR3 DNA: TGCAGCGTCGCGACTAGCGGGGGGGCAACAGATACGCAGTATTTT.

This chain joins TRBV18 and TRBJ1-1; unclear D gene. Germline-derived CDR1 and CDR2 are KGHSH and LQKENI. The V end lost 3 bases, the J end lost 2 bases, and 10 bases lay between the germline ends. The CDR3 extends over 14 amino acids. The DNA for the CDR3 is TGTGCCAGCTCACCGGCAGGAATCAACACTGAAGCTTTCTTT. This encodes CASSPAGINTEAFF.

Comment on this clone: Additional DNA sequences in this sample encode the identical CDR3. The chain has TRBV11-2 and TRBJ1-3; D gene unclear. Looked up from germline, CDR1 is SGHAT and CDR2 is FQNNGV. This CDR3 has 14 residues. V dropped 3 bases and J dropped 0 bases, with 6 bases sitting between them. CDR3 protein: CASSLGISGNTIYF. For the CDR3, the DNA is TGTGCCAGCAGCTTGGGAATCTCTGGAAACACCATATATTTT. Variable domain in full (rest from reference TRBV11-2 and TRBJ1-3): EAGVAQSPRYKIIEKRQSVAFWCNPISGHATLYWYQQILGQGPKLLIQFQNNGVVDDSQLPKDRFSAERLKGVDSTLKIQPAKLEDSAVYLCASSLGISGNTIYFGEGSWLTVV.

The V and J genes are TRBV29-1 and TRBJ2-7, with D possibly TRBD1 on 6 matching bases. The V gene's germline CDR1 is SQVTM and CDR2 ANQGSEA. The CDR3 covers 13 residues. The V end lost 7 bases, the J end lost 6 bases, and 19 bases lay between the germline ends. The chain's CDR3 is CSALTGISGEQYF. The CDR3 nucleotides read TGCAGCGCCTTAACAGGGATATCGGGCGAGCAGTACTTC.

The CDR3 sequence is CSAGATGEAFF. CDR3 DNA sequence: TGCAGTGCTGGGGCCACAGGGGAAGCTTTCTTT. The rearrangement uses TRBV20-1 and TRBJ1-1; TRBD1 might be the D (6 bases). Trimming removed 5 bases from V and 8 bases from J, with 12 bases in between. The CDR3 extends over 11 amino acids. Germline CDR1 and CDR2: DFQATT and SNEGSKA (reference sequence).

Regarding this clone: The sample has other DNA sequences that encode this CDR3 too. The chain recombines TRBV6-1 with TRBJ2-7; the D gene is possibly TRBD2 (5 bases). The V end lost 2 bases, the J end lost 7 bases, and 6 bases lay between the germline ends. The CDR3 totals 11 residues. Germline V gene data show CDR1 as MNHNS and CDR2 as SASEGT. The CDR3 is CASSESGEQYF. In nucleotides, the CDR3 is TGTGCCAGCAGTGAATCGGGGGAGCAGTACTTC.

The gene calls are TRBV7-9 and TRBJ1-6; perhaps TRBD1 as D (5 bases). V lost 5 bases and J 10 bases, leaving 15 bases between the germline ends. CDR3 length: 14 amino acids. Germline-derived CDR1 and CDR2 are SEHNR and FQNEAQ (reference sequence). Here the CDR3 DNA reads TGTGCCAGCAGCACGGGGGGGGTTGGATCACCCCTCCACTTT. It translates to CASSTGGVGSPLHF.

This clone appeared a single time. In DNA form, the CDR3 reads TGCGCCAGCAGCCCTCTTGGGGGTACTGGAAACATTCAGTACTTC. This encodes CASSPLGGTGNIQYF. The rearrangement uses TRBV5-1 and TRBJ2-4; the D call may be TRBD1 or TRBD2 (5 bases each). V shed 4 bases and J shed 6 bases, with 17 bases lying between them. Germline values: CDR1 SGHRS, CDR2 YFSETQ. CDR3 length equals 15 residues.

This chain connects TRBV27 to TRBJ2-7; a possible D gene is TRBD1 (6 bases). This CDR3 comprises 15 residues. Deletions cut 7 bases from V and 5 bases from J, with 21 bases between. Looked up from germline, CDR1 is MNHEY and CDR2 is SMNVEV (reference sequence). The DNA for the CDR3 is TGTGCCAGCATCCCCTCGGTTGGCAGGGGCCACGAGCAGTACTTC. Translation gives CASIPSVGRGHEQYF.

This chain links TRBV6-5 with TRBJ2-6; D unclear. V gave up 6 bases and J gave up 0 bases, with 6 bases separating them. Germline-derived CDR1 and CDR2 are MNHEY and SVGAGI. This CDR3 has 14 residues. In DNA, the CDR3 is TGTGCCAGCAGAAGGGCCTCTGGGGCCAACGTCCTGACTTTC. Amino acids: CASRRASGANVLTF.

This chain joins TRBV30 and TRBJ1-2; D perhaps matches TRBD1 (6 bases). Trimming stripped 2 bases from V and 4 bases from J, with 11 bases between. CDR3 length: 13 residues. Germline V CDR1 and CDR2: GTSNPN, SVGIG (reference sequence). The CDR3 is CAWSPRGFYGYTF. CDR3 nucleotide sequence: TGTGCCTGGAGTCCCAGGGGCTTCTATGGCTACACCTTC.

A single count supports this clone. The chain employs TRBV18 and TRBJ1-3; TRBD1 agrees at 7 bases. Trimming removed 5 bases from V and 1 base from J; junction bases left unmatched: 5. Germline V lookup: CDR1 KGHSH, CDR2 LQKENI. The CDR3 sequence is 15 residues long. CDR3 in DNA: TGTGCCAGCTCAGCCAACAGGGGATCTGGAAACACCATATATTTT. Translating gives CASSANRGSGNTIYF.

The rearrangement uses TRBV11-2 and TRBJ2-6, with D uncertain. Germline V lookup: CDR1 SGHAT, CDR2 FQNNGV. V gave up 6 bases and J gave up 2 bases, with 11 bases separating them. The CDR3 is 15 amino acids. DNA for the CDR3: TGTGCCAGCAGAAGGGCGAGCCCTGGGGCCAACGTCCTGACTTTC. The encoded protein is CASRRASPGANVLTF.

The chain links TRBV6-1 to TRBJ1-5; D remains unclear. Trimming pared 4 bases from V and 7 bases from J, leaving 17 bases between. The CDR3 spans 15 residues. Germline lookup yields CDR1 MNHNS and CDR2 SASEGT. The CDR3 loop is CASSAGSTQGQPQHF. For the CDR3, the DNA is TGTGCCAGCAGTGCCGGGTCAACCCAAGGGCAGCCCCAGCATTTT.